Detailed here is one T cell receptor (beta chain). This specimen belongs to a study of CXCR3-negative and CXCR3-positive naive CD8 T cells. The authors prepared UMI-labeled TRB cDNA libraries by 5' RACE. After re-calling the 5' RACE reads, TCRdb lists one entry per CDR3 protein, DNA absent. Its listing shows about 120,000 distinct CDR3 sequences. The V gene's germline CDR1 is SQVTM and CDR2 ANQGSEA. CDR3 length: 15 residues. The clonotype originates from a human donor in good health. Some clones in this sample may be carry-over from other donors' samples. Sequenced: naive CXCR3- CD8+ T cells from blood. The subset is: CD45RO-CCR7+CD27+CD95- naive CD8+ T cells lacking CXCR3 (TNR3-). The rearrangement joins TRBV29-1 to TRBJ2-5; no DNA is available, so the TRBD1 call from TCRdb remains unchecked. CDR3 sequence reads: CSASIGQGPKETKYF. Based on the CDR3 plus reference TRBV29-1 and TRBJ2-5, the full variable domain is SAVISQKPSRDICQRGTSLTIQCQVDSQVTMMFWYRQQPGQSLTLIATANQGSEATYESGFVIDKFPISRPNLTFSTLTVSNMSPEDSSIYLCSASIGQGPKETKYFGPGTRLLVL.